The clone carrying this T cell receptor beta chain was picked up many times. Its specificity is unknown. RNA transcripts served as the template for amplifying TCR beta CDR3 regions. The HTBI primer set was used in a first-round RT-PCR of the TCR CDR3. TCRdb fed the multiplex PCR reads into MiXCR, producing one record per CDR3 protein. The table has roughly 630,000 distinct CDR3 sequences, approximately 15% seen once. The PBMCs were taken from less than 11 ml of fresh peripheral blood. These data come from a study of T cells in Graves' hyperthyroidism and ophthalmopathy. Study results and limitations: Patients with ophthalmopathy were separated from those with stable hyperthyroidism by a 13 V-J model.

Germline CDR1 is KGHSH and CDR2 is LQKENI. V lost 1 base and J 0 bases, leaving 12 bases between the germline ends. This CDR3 contains 16 residues. Sequences were obtained from blood. J is TRBJ1-1 and V is TRBV18; unclear D gene. This clonotype was obtained from a woman aged 25 to 39 with Graves' hyperthyroidism. The CDR3 nucleotides read TGTGCCAGCTCACCACAGGCCCCAGTTATGAACACTGAAGCTTTCTTT. Translating it yields CASSPQAPVMNTEAFF.